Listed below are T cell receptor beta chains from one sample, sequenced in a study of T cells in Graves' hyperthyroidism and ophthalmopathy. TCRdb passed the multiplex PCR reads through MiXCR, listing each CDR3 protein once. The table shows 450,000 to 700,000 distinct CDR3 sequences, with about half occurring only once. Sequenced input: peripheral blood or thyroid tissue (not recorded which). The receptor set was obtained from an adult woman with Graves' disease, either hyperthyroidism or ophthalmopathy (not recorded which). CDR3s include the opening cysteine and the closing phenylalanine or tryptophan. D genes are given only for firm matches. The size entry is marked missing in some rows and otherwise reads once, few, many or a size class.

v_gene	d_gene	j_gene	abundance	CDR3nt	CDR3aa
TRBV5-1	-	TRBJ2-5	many	TGCGCCAGCAGCTTGGCCGGGACGGGAGAGGAGGCCCAGTACTTC	CASSLAGTGEEAQYF
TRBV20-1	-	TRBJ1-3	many	TGCAGTGCCGGCACACCGGACTCTGGAAACACCATATATTTT	CSAGTPDSGNTIYF
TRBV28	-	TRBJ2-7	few	TGTGCCAGCATCTCAGGGGGCGGGAGCTCCTACGAGCAGTACTTC	CASISGGGSSYEQYF
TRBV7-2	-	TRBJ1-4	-	TGTGCCAGCAGCTTGTTGGCGCGCGGAGCGAATGAAAAACTGTTTTTT	CASSLLARGANEKLFF
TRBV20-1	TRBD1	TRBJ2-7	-	TGCAGTGCTACGCAATATAGGGGACAGGGGTACGAGCAGTACTTC	CSATQYRGQGYEQYF
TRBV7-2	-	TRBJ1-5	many	TGTGCCAGCAGCCCCCATGGGAATAGCAATCAGCCCCAGCATTTT	CASSPHGNSNQPQHF
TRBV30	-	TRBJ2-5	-	TGTGCCTGGAGTGCTCGATACGGACGGATGGCCCAGTACTTC	CAWSARYGRMAQYF
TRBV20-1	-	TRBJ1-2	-	TGCAGTGCTAGAGGGGGGGGGCAACCATATGGCTACACCTTC	CSARGGGQPYGYTF
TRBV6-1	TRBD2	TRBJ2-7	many	TGTGCCAGCAGTGTGGGAGGGCCGCCCTCCTACGAGCAGTACTTC	CASSVGGPPSYEQYF
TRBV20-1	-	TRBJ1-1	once	TGCAGTGCTAGAGTAGACAGAAGCACTGAAGCTTTCTTT	CSARVDRSTEAFF
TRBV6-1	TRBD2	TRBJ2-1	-	TGTGCCAGCAGAATAGCGGGGGAGCAGTTCTTC	CASRIAGEQFF
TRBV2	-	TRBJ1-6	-	TGTGCCAGCAGTGGGGGCAGGGGAAGTTCACCCCTCCACTTT	CASSGGRGSSPLHF
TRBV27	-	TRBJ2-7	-	TGTGCCAGCAGTCCCGGGACGACCGCCTCCTACGAGCAGTACTTC	CASSPGTTASYEQYF
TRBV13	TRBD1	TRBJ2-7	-	TGTGCCAGCAGCTTAGGCCCAGGGACAGGGGTTGTCCACGAGCAGTACTTC	CASSLGPGTGVVHEQYF
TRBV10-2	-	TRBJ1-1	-	TGCGCCAGCACGCCCGGGGCCCGGGTAATAGCTTTCTTT	CASTPGARVIAFF
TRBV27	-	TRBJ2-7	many	TGTGCCAGCAGACCCGTGGCGGCCTACGAGCAGTACTTC	CASRPVAAYEQYF
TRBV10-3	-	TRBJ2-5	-	TGTGCCATCAAATTGGGGATGATGGAGACCCAGTACTTC	CAIKLGMMETQYF
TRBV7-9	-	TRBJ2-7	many	TGTGCCAGCAGCTCCGCCTACGAGCAGTACTTC	CASSSAYEQYF
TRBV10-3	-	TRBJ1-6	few	TGTGCCATCAGGAGGACTAGCGTGGGCTCCTATAATTCACCCCTCCACTTT	CAIRRTSVGSYNSPLHF
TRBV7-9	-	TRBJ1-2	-	TGTGCCAGCAGCGCCGACAGCAAGTTCCGCTACACCTTC	CASSADSKFRYTF
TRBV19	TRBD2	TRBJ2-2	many	TGTGCCAGTCGAAGAGTAGCGGGCACCGGGGAGCTGTTTTTT	CASRRVAGTGELFF
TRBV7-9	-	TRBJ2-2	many	TGTGCCAGCAGCTTAGGGGTCGACTTCGAGAGCACCGGGGAGCTGTTTTTT	CASSLGVDFESTGELFF
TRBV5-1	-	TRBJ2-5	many	TGCGCCAGCAGCTTGGCCTACAGAGAGACCCAGTACTTC	CASSLAYRETQYF
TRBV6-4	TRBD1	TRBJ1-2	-	TGTGCCAGCAGTGACCCCCGGACAGGGGGCGGCTATGGCTACACCTTC	CASSDPRTGGGYGYTF
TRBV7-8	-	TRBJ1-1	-	TGTGCCAGCAGCACAACTAGCTTT	CASSTTSF
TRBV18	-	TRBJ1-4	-	TGTGCCAGCTCATTTCAACAGAGCACTCATGAAAAACTGTTTTTT	CASSFQQSTHEKLFF
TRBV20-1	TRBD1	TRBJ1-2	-	TGCAGTGCTAGTTCGGGACAGGCTAACTATGGCTACACCTTC	CSASSGQANYGYTF
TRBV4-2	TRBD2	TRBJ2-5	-	TGTGCTAGCAGCCCAGGGAGGGTTCTGGGGGAGACCCAGTACTTC	CASSPGRVLGETQYF
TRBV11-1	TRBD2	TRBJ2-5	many	TGTGCCAGCAGCAGAGCAAAACTAGCGGACTGGTACCAAGAGACCCAGTACTTC	CASSRAKLADWYQETQYF
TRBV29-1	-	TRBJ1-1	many	TGCAGCGTCAACCACGGGGCCTTGGTTACCAACATGAACACTGAAGCTTTCTTT	CSVNHGALVTNMNTEAFF
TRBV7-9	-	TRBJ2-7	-	TGTGCCAGCCGTCCCGGCCCCGGCTACGAGCAGTACTTC	CASRPGPGYEQYF
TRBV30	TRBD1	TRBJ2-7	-	TGTGCCTGGGACAGGGCCCACGAGCAGTACTTC	CAWDRAHEQYF
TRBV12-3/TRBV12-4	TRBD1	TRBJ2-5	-	TGTGCTAGTGGAAAAGACAGGGGAGAGACCCAGTACTTC	CASGKDRGETQYF
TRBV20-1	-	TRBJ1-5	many	TGCAGTGCTGCAGGGCAGACTAATCAGCCCCAGCATTTT	CSAAGQTNQPQHF
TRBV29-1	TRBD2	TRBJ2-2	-	TGCAGCGTTGAAGGGGGAACTAGCGGGATGACCGGGGAGCTGTTTTTT	CSVEGGTSGMTGELFF